The TCR beta chain under discussion was sequenced for a study of blood T cell repertoires in COVID-19. Study-level information: Donors in the United States, Italy and Spain gave samples during acute or convalescent COVID-19. T cells, B-cell-depleted T cells, or PBMCs provided the cDNA or gDNA that served as material.

Original methodology: Reference gene primer amplification gave estimated nucleated cell counts. This table comes from immunoSEQ multiplex PCR, and its TCRdb copy is limited to in-frame clones, with some not included. V, J and clone size reflect that table, while D and trimming were determined from the DNA. The sample records approximately 14,000 clones, about 86% being singletons. The CDR3 runs 13 residues. Germline CDR1 is KGHSH and CDR2 is LQKENI. V lost 4 bases, J lost 4 bases, and 3 bases stayed unmatched. V is TRBV18 and J is TRBJ2-5, with 7 nucleotides matching TRBD2. Sequenced input: peripheral blood. The TCR originated in a human donor in a cohort sampled during active COVID-19. The CDR3 region has the DNA TGTGCCAGCTCACAGGGGAGGGCAGAGACCCAGTACTTC. Translated: CASSQGRAETQYF. Based on the CDR3 plus reference TRBV18 and TRBJ2-5, the full variable domain is NAGVMQNPRHLVRRRGQEARLRCSPMKGHSHVYWYRQLPEEGLKFMVYLQKENIIDESGMPKERFSAEFPKEGPSILRIQQVVRGDSAAYFCASSQGRAETQYFGPGTRLLVL.